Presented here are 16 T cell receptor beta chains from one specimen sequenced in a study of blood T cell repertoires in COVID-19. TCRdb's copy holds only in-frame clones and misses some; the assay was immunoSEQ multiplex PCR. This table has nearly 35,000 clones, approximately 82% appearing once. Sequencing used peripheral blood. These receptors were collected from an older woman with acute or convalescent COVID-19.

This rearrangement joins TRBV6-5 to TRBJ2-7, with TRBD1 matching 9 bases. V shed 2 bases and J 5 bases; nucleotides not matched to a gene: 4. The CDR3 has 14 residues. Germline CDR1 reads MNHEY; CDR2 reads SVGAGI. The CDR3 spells CASSYSGTGNEQYF. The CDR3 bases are TGTGCCAGCAGTTACAGCGGGACAGGGAACGAGCAGTACTTC.

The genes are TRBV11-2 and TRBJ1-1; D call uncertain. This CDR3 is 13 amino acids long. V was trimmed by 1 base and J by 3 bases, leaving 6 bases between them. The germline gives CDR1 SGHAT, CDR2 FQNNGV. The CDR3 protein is CASSLAEDTEAFF. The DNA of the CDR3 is TGTGCCAGCAGCTTAGCAGAGGACACTGAAGCTTTCTTT.

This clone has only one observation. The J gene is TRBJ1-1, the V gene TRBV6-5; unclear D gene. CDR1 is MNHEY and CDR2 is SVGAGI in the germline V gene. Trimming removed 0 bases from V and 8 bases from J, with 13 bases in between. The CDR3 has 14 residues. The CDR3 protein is CASSYSNTNEEAFF. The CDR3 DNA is TGTGCCAGCAGTTACTCGAACACAAACGAAGAAGCTTTCTTT.

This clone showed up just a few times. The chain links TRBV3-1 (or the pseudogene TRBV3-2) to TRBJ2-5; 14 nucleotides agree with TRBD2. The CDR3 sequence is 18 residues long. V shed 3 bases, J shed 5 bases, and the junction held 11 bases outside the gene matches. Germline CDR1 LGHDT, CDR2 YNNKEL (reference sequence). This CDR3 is CASSHTSGTSGGGETQYF. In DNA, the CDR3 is TGTGCCAGCAGCCATACCTCCGGGACTAGCGGGGGCGGGGAGACCCAGTACTTC.

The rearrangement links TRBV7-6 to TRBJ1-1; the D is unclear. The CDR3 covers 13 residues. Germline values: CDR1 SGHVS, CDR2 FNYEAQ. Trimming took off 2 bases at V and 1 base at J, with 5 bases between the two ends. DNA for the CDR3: TGTGCCAGCAGCTTACAGGAGAACACTGAAGCTTTCTTT. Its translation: CASSLQENTEAFF.

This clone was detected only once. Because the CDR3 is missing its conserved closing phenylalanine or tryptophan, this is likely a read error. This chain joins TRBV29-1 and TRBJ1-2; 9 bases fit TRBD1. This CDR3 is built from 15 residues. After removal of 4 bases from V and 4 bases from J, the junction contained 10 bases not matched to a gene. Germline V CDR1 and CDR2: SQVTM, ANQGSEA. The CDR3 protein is CSVVVSGQGSYGYTL. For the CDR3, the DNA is TGCAGCGTTGTCGTTTCTGGACAGGGGTCCTATGGCTACACCCTC.

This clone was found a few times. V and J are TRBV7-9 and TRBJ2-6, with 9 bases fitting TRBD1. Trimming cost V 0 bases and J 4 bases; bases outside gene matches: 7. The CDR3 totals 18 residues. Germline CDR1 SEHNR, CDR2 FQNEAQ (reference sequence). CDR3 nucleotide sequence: TGTGCCAGCAGCTTAGCGCGGGACAGGGTTTCAGGGGCCAACGTCCTGACTTTC. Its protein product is CASSLARDRVSGANVLTF.

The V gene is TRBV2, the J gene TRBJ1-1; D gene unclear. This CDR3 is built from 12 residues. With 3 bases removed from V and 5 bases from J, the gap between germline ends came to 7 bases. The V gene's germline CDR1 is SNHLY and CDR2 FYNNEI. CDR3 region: CASSDAGTEAFF. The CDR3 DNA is TGTGCCAGCAGTGATGCGGGGACTGAAGCTTTCTTT.

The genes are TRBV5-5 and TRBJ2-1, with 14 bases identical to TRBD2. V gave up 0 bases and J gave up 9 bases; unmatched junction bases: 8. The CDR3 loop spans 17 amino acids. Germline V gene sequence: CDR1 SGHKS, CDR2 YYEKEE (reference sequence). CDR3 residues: CASSLVPGLAGVGEQFF. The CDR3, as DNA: TGTGCCAGCAGCTTGGTTCCGGGACTAGCGGGGGTAGGTGAGCAGTTCTTC.

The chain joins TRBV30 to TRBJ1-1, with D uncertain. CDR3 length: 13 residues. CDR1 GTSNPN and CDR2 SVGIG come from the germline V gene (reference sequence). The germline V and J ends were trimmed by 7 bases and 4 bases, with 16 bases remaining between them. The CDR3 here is CAFSGLRSTEAFF. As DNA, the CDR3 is TGTGCCTTCTCTGGTCTTCGGAGCACTGAAGCTTTCTTT.

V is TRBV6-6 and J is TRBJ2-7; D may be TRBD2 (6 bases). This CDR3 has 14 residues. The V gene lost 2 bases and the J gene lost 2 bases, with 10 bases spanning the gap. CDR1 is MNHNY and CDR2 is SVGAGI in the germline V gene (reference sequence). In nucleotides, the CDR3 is TGTGCCAGCAGTTACGGGCGGGATCCCTACGAGCAGTACTTC. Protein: CASSYGRDPYEQYF.

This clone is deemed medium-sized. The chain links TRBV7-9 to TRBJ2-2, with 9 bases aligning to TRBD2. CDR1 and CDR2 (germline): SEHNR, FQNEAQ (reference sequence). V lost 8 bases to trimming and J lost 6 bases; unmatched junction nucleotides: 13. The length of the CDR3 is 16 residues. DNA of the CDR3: TGTGCCAGCCTCGGGTCTAGCGGGGCTTTAGCCGGGGAGCTGTTTTTT. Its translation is CASLGSSGALAGELFF.

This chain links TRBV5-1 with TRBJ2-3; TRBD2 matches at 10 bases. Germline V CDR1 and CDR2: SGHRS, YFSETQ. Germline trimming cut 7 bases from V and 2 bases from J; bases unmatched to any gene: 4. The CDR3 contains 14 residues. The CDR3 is CASGSGGATDTQYF. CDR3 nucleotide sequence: TGCGCCAGCGGCAGCGGGGGGGCCACAGATACGCAGTATTTT.

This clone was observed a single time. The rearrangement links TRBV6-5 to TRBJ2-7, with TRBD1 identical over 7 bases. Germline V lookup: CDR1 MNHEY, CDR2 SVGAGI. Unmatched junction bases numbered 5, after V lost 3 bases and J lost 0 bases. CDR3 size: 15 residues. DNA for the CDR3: TGTGCCAGCAGTTATTCAGACAGGGCCTCCTACGAGCAGTACTTC. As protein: CASSYSDRASYEQYF.

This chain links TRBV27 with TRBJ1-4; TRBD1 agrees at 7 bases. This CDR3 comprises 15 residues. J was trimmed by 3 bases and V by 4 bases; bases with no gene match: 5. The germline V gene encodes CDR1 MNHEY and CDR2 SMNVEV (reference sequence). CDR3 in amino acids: CASSSKGASNEKLFF. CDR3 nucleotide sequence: TGTGCCAGCAGTTCAAAGGGGGCCTCTAATGAAAAACTGTTTTTT.

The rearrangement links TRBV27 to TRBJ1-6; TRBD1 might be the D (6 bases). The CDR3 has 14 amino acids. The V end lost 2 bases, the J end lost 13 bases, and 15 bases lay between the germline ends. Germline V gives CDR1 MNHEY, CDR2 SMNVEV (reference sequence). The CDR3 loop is CASSLGGASRPLHF. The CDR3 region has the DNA TGTGCCAGCAGTTTAGGGGGGGCGTCCCGGCCCCTCCACTTT.